A single sample is the source of the 4 T cell receptor beta chains below, sequenced in a study of T cells in Graves' hyperthyroidism and ophthalmopathy. Template material for amplifying TCR beta CDR3 regions consisted of RNA transcripts. In the first-round RT-PCR of the TCR CDR3, the HTBI primer set was used. TCRdb re-analysed the multiplex PCR reads in MiXCR, keeping a single row per CDR3 protein. The top ten clones hold over 25% of a sample with around 260,000 distinct CDR3 sequences, less than 30% of them seen once. Sample: blood. The receptors were gathered from a man in his forties with Graves' hyperthyroidism that later progressed to Graves' ophthalmopathy.

In this sample, this clonotype turned up many times. The rearrangement joins TRBV28 to TRBJ1-2, with 7 bases lining up with TRBD1. Germline CDR1 reads MDHEN; CDR2 reads SYDVKM. The ends lost 7 bases at V and 4 bases at J; junction bases unmatched: 9. The CDR3 runs to 14 residues. CDR3 in DNA: TGTGCCAGCACCCAAGGGGGCGAATCCTATGGCTACACCTTC. It specifies CASTQGGESYGYTF.

This clonotype came up many times. This chain uses TRBV29-1 with TRBJ2-7; 7 positions match TRBD1. Germline CDR1 reads SQVTM; CDR2 reads ANQGSEA. There are 12 residues in the CDR3. As DNA, the CDR3 is TGCAACAGGGTACAGGGGATTTACGAGCAGTACTTC. Translation: CNRVQGIYEQYF.

The sample holds many counts of this clonotype. The chain employs TRBV7-9 and TRBJ2-5; no clear D gene. Germline lookup yields CDR1 SEHNR and CDR2 FQNEAQ (reference sequence). Trimming pared 0 bases from V and 0 bases from J, leaving 8 bases between. The CDR3 runs to 15 residues. The chain's CDR3 is CASSLAQTHQETQYF. In DNA, the CDR3 is TGTGCCAGCAGCTTAGCCCAGACACACCAAGAGACCCAGTACTTC.

This clonotype was detected ten times or more. The chain recombines TRBV10-3 with TRBJ2-2; 9 bases agree with TRBD2. The germline V gene has CDR1 ENHRY and CDR2 SYGVKD. With V trimmed by 5 bases and J by 8 bases, 9 bases remained unmatched. The CDR3 covers 15 residues. Written as DNA, the CDR3 is TGTGCCATCAGTCCCGGCGGGAGGGCCCCGGGGGAGCTGTTTTTT. Protein product: CAISPGGRAPGELFF.